This T cell receptor (beta chain) was profiled in a study of molecular identifiers for immune sequencing clone quantification (dated by TCRdb to the late 2010s). Some background on the complete study: In a replicate experiment, RNA from about 20,000 or 100,000 naive CD8 T cells was split into five aliquots, four of which were sequenced. The study was a methods study using CD8 T cells to benchmark molecular-identifier clustering-based TCR repertoire sequencing (MIDCIRS) and TCR RNA copy counting.

A note on this clonotype: Its antigen is still unknown. There are no base qualities to consult, and no much larger clone falls within one base.

What the study reported, not specific to this receptor: Highly expanded clone sizes could be underestimated if identical TCR molecules share a barcode. Approximately 2.7 recovered TCR RNA copies per cell were obtained by modeling, versus about 9.7 by digital PCR, implying a capture efficiency of approximately 27%. Spiked-in Jurkat TCR RNA equivalent to a single cell was reported to be detectable even among 850,000 to 1,000,000 naive CD8 T cells. Without barcode sub-clustering, chimeric consensus sequences inflated TCR diversity; chimeras reached as high as 47%. Spiked-in Jurkat TCR RNA (approximately 9 copies' worth), which is not part of the donor repertoire, was contained in the naive libraries. Clones above 20 RNA copies held over 97% of molecules in CMV-specific effector cells but under 1% in naive cells.

The method behind the library was PCR. The sequencer was a NextSeq 500. Bulk TCR libraries were prepared as previously described, using TCR primers listed in Table S5. Total RNA was purified with the Qiagen AllPrep DNA/RNA kit. Reads from multiple sequencing runs of the same library were pooled before analysis. On the study's bioinformatics: Only reads with exact TCR constant sequence were kept, trimmed to 150 nt, and grouped by their 12-nt molecular barcodes. Reads within each barcode group were sub-clustered using a 15% Levenshtein threshold, and quality-weighted consensus sequences were constructed for each RNA molecule. Non-functional sequences were discarded, and so were lower-count sequences lying one edit away from another sequence. Barcode sub-clusters with fewer than 20% of the maximum read count were removed, based on fitting two negative binomial distributions. The raw public data were reprocessed by TCRdb itself: fastp quality trimming at Q25, MiXCR clonotype calling, in-frame beta chains only. Entries are consolidated by CDR3 protein sequence, retaining the most common genes and DNA. V and J calls and clone size were set by TCRdb, not the authors. Recorded for this sample are around 300,000 distinct CDR3 sequences; roughly 23% of them occurred a single time. 0.74% of the sample is taken by the ten largest.

Libraries of naive CD8 T cells were generated from about 19,000 to 1,100,000 sorted cells, with 10%, 30% or 50% of the purified RNA used. Naive CD8 T cells, defined as CD8+CD4-CCR7+CD45RA+, were FACS-sorted into RLT Plus buffer on a BD FACSAria II. To test detection sensitivity, Jurkat RNA equal to 10 or so TCR copies was added to samples of about 20,000-1,000,000 naive CD8 T cells. CD8 T cells were enriched with RosetteSep CD8+ T Cell Enrichment Cocktail and Ficoll-Paque, followed by ACK red cell lysis. The receptor was derived from a human donor in good health. Some libraries in this study had Jurkat cell RNA spiked in. Material: naive CD8+ T cells from blood, with Jurkat cell RNA spiked in. The sample's cell subset or site label is to be understood as: FACS-sorted CD8+CD4-CCR7+CD45RA+ naive T cells.

The CDR3 reads CASSLATDYNEKLFF. The DNA is as follows: TGTGCCAGCAGCTTAGCAACCGACTACAATGAAAAACTGTTTTTT. Recombination connected TRBV7-9 to TRBJ1-4; confidence is insufficient to name the D gene. CDR1 and CDR2, per the germline V gene (reference sequence), are SEHNR and FQNEAQ. Measured from the cysteine to the phenylalanine, the CDR3 is 15 residues long. Of the read, only the CDR3 DNA is kept; its 45 bases are in frame from base 1. V sheds 0 bases and J sheds 5 bases, leaving 10 bases between their ends.